This T cell receptor beta chain was found in a study of cytomegalovirus exposure and HLA in healthy donors. About the research overall: A later analysis reported the roughly 130 validation repertoires used the same platform as the roughly 700 first-cohort repertoires.

Sequenced by immunoSEQ multiplex PCR; TCRdb stores in-frame clones only, minus some. The sample has around 150,000 clones, around nine tenths seen once. As for this clone: The antigen is not known.

The CDR3 consists of 13 residues. J lost 4 bases, V lost 6 bases, and 4 bases had no gene match. The germline gives CDR1 SGHNT, CDR2 YYREEE (reference sequence). The approximately 120-subject validation cohort, separate from the approximately 670-subject first cohort, included the donors. Study conclusions and caveats: For cytomegalovirus status, the classifier reportedly gave diagnoses with high specificity and sensitivity.

The specimen was PBMCs. The receptor was isolated from a woman under 30 in good health and CMV-seropositive. J is TRBJ2-7 and V is TRBV5-4, with TRBD1 matching over 10 bases. This chain's CDR3 is CASKRQGAYEQYF. The CDR3, as DNA: TGTGCCAGCAAACGACAGGGGGCTTACGAGCAGTACTTC. Looking up the rest from reference TRBV5-4 and TRBJ2-7 gives the full variable domain: ETGVTQSPTHLIKTRGQQVTLRCSSQSGHNTVSWYQQALGQGPQFIFQYYREEENGRGNFPPRFSGLQFPNYSSELNVNALELDDSALYLCASKRQGAYEQYFGPGTRLTVT.